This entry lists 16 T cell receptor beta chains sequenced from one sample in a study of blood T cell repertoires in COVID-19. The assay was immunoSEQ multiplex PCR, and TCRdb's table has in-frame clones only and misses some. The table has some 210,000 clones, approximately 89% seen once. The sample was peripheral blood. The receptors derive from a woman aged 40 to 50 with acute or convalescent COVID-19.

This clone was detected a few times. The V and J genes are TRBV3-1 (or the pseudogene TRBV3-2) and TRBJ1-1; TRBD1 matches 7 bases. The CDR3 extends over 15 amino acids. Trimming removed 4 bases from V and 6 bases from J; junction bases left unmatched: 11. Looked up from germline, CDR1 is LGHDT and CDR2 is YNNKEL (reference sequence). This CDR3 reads CASSPSGTVSAEAFF. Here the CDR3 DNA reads TGTGCCAGCAGCCCCTCCGGGACAGTATCAGCTGAAGCTTTCTTT.

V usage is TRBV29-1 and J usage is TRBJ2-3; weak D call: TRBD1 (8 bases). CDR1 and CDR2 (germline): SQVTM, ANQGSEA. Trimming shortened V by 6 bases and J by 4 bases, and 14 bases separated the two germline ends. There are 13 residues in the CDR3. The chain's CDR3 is CSVDREGADTQYF. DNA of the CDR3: TGCAGCGTGGACAGGGAGGGGGCAGATACGCAGTATTTT.

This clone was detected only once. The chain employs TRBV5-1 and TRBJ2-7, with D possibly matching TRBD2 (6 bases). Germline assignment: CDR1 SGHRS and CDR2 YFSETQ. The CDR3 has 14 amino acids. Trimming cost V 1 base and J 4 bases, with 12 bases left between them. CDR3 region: CASSLIQGGYEQYV. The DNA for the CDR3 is TGCGCCAGCAGCTTGATCCAGGGAGGTTACGAGCAGTACGTC.

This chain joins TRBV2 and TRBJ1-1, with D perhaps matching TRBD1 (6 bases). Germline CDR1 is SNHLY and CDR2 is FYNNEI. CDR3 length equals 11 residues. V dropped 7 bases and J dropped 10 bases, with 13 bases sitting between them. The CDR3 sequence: CASTFRGAAFF. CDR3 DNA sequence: TGTGCCAGCACCTTCCGGGGGGCAGCTTTCTTT.

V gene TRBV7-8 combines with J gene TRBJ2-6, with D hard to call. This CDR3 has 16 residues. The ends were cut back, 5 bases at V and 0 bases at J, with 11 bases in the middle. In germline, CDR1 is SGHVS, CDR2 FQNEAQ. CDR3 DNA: TGTGCCAGCAGCCCCACTACCTCCTCTGGGGCCAACGTCCTGACTTTC. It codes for CASSPTTSSGANVLTF.

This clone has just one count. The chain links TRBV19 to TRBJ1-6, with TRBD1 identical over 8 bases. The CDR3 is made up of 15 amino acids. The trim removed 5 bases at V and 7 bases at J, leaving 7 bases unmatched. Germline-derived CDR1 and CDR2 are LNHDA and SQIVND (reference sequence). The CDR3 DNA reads TGTGCCAGTAGTGTTCAGACAGGGGCCAATTCACCCCTCCACTTT. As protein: CASSVQTGANSPLHF.

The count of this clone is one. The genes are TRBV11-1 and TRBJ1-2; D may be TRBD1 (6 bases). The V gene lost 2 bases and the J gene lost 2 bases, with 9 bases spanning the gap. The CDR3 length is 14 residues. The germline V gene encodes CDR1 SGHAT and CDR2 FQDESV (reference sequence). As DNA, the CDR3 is TGTGCCAGCAGCTTACATGGGGGCAACTATGGCTACACCTTC. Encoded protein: CASSLHGGNYGYTF.

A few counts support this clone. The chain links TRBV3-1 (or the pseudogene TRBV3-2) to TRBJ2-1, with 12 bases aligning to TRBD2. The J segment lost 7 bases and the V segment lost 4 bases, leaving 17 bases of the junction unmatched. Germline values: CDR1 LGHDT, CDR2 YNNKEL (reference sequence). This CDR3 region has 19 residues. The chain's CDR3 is CASSRRSPLAGGLLNEQFF. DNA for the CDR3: TGTGCCAGCAGCCGGAGATCGCCCCTAGCGGGGGGGCTGTTAAATGAGCAGTTCTTC.

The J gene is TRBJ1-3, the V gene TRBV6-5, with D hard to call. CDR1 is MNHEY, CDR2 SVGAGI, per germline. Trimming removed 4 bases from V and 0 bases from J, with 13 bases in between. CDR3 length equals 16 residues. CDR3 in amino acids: CASSLAEVHSGNTIYF. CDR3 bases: TGTGCCAGCAGTTTGGCGGAGGTTCACTCTGGAAACACCATATATTTT.

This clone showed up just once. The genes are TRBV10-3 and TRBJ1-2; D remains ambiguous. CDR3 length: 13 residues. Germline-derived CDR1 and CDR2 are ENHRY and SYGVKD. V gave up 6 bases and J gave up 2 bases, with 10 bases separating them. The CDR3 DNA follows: TGTGCCATCAGGCCGACAAACAACTATGGCTACACCTTC. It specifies CAIRPTNNYGYTF.

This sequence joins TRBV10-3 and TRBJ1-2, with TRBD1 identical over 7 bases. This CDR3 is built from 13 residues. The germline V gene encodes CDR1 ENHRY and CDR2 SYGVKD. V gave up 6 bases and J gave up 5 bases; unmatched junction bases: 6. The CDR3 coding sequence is TGTGCCATCAGGGGAGGACAGGAATATGGCTACACCTTC. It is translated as CAIRGGQEYGYTF.

CDR3 coding DNA: TGTGCCACCAGTGACCCCCGCACCGGGACAGGGATTCAGCCCCAGCATTTT. It codes for CATSDPRTGTGIQPQHF. V and J are TRBV24-1 and TRBJ1-5; TRBD1 matches 9 bases. V was pared by 4 bases and J by 6 bases, with 12 bases of the junction left unmatched. Germline CDR1 is KGHDR and CDR2 is SFDVKD. This CDR3 spans 17 amino acids.

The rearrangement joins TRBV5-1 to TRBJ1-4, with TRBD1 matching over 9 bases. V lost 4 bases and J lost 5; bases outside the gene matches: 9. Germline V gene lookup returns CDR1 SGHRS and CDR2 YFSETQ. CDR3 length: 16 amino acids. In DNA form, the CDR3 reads TGCGCCAGCAGCGTGGACAGGGGTTCGGGGAATGAAAAACTGTTTTTT. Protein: CASSVDRGSGNEKLFF.

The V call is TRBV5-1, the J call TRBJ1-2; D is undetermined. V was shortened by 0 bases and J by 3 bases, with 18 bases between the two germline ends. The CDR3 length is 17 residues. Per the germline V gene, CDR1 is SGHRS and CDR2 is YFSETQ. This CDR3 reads CASSLAGGGGSDYGYTF. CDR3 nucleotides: TGCGCCAGCAGCTTGGCCGGTGGCGGAGGCTCTGACTATGGCTACACCTTC.

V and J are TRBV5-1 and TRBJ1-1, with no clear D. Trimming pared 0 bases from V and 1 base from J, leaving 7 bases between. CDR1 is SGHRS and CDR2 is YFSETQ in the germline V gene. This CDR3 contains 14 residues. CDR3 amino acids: CASSLGLPNTEAFF. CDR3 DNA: TGCGCCAGCAGCTTGGGGCTGCCGAACACTGAAGCTTTCTTT.

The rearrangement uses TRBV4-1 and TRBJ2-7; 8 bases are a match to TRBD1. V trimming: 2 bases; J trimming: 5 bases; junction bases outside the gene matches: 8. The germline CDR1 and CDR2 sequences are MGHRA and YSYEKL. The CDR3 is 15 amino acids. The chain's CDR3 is CASSQSYDRGNEQYV. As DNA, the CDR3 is TGCGCCAGCAGCCAATCATATGACAGGGGTAACGAGCAGTACGTC.